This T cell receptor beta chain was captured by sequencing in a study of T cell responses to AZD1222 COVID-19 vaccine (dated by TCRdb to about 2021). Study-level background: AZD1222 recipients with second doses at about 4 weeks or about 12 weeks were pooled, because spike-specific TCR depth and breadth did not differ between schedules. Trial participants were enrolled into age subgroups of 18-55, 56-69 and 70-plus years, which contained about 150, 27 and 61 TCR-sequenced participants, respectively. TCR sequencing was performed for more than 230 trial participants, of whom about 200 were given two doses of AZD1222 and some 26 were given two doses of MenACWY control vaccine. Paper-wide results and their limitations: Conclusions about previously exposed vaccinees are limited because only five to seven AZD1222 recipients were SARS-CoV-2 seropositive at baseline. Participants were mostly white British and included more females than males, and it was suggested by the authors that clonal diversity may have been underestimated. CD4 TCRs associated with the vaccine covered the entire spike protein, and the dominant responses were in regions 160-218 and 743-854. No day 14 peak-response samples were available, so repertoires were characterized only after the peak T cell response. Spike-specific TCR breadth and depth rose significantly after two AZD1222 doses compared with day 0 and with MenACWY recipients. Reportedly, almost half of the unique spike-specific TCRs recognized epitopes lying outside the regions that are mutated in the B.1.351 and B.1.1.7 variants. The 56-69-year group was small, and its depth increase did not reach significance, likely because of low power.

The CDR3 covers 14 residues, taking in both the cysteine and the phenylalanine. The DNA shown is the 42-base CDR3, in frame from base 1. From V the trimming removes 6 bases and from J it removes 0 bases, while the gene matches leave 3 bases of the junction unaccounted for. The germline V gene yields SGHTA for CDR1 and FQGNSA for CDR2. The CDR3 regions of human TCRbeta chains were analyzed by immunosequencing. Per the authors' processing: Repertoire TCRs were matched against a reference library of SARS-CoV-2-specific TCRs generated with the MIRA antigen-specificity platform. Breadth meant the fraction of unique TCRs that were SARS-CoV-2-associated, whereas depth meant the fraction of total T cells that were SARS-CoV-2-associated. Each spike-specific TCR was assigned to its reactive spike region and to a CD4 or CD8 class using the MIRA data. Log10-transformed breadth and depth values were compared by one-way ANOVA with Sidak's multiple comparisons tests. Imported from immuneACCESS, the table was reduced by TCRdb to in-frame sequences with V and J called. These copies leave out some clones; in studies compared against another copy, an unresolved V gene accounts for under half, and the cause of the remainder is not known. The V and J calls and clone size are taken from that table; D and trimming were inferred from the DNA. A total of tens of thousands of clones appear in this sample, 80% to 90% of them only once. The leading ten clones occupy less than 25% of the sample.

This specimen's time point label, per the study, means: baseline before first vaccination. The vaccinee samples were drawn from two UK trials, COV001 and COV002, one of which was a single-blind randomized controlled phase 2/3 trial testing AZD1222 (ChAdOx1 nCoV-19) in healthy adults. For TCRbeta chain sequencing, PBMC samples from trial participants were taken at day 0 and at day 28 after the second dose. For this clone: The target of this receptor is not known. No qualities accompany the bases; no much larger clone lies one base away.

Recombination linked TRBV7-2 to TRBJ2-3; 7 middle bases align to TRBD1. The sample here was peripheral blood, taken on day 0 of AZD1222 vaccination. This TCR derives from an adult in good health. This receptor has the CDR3 CASRRTGSTDTQYF. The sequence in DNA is TGTGCCAGCAGGCGGACAGGTAGCACAGATACGCAGTATTTT.